This paragraph reports one T cell receptor beta chain. The source of the sample is a study of shared clonotypes between healthy human individuals. Sequenced by immunoSEQ multiplex PCR; TCRdb stores in-frame clones only, minus some. Here the sample spans over a million clones, 95% to 99% being singletons. Trimming pared 5 bases from V and 0 bases from J, leaving 15 bases between. The germline CDR1 and CDR2 sequences are LNHNV and YYDKDF (reference sequence). The CDR3 has 16 residues. The receptor was derived from a man between 25 and 39 years old in good health. Specimen: naive CD4+ T cells sorted from blood. Subset here: CD45RA+ positively selected. The chain couples TRBV15 to TRBJ2-3; TRBD2 might be the D (6 bases). CDR3 sequence: CATSGRWGVSTDTQYF. The CDR3 coding sequence is TGTGCCACCAGCGGGAGGTGGGGGGTAAGCACAGATACGCAGTATTTT.